Listed here are 22 T cell receptor beta chains from one sample, sequenced in a study of blood T cell repertoires in COVID-19. Sequencing used immunoSEQ multiplex PCR; TCRdb keeps in-frame clones, though not all of them. The sample consists of more than 150,000 clones, approximately 80% of them appearing once. The sequencing sample was made of PBMCs or T cells enriched from blood (not recorded which). The source of these receptors is a woman aged 45-60 years who had recovered from COVID-19.

The V and J genes are TRBV9 and TRBJ1-4, with D possibly matching TRBD1 (6 bases). Trimming shortened V by 3 bases and J by 7 bases, and 13 bases separated the two germline ends. The CDR3 runs 14 residues. CDR1 and CDR2 (germline): SGDLS, YYNGEE. CDR3 loop: CASSEGGGSEKLFF. As DNA, the CDR3 is TGTGCCAGCAGCGAGGGAGGGGGTAGTGAAAAACTGTTTTTT.

The gene calls are TRBV2 and TRBJ2-1; TRBD2 aligns across 7 bases. Germline V lookup: CDR1 SNHLY, CDR2 FYNNEI. The CDR3 spans 13 residues. Trimming at V came to 8 bases and at J to 6 bases, leaving 7 bases not matched to a gene. The CDR3 protein is CASGSGSRNEQFF. CDR3 nucleotides: TGTGCCAGCGGTAGCGGGTCTCGCAATGAGCAGTTCTTC. The full variable domain, completed using reference TRBV2 and TRBJ2-1, is EPEVTQTPSHQVTQMGQEVILRCVPISNHLYFYWYRQILGQKVEFLVSFYNNEISEKSEIFDDQFSVERPDGSNFTLKIRSTKLEDSAMYFCASGSGSRNEQFFGPGTRLTVL.

The CDR3 sequence: CASRRRQGDNEKLFF. The CDR3 coding sequence is TGTGCCAGCAGACGCCGACAGGGAGATAATGAAAAACTGTTTTTT. The rearrangement joins TRBV6-5 to TRBJ1-4, with 7 bases identical to TRBD1. The CDR3 totals 15 residues. CDR1 MNHEY and CDR2 SVGAGI come from the germline V gene. The trim removed 6 bases at V and 4 bases at J, leaving 8 bases unmatched.

The rearrangement uses TRBV28 and TRBJ2-3, with TRBD2 identical over 7 bases. Germline values: CDR1 MDHEN, CDR2 SYDVKM. V shed 0 bases and J 0 bases; nucleotides not matched to a gene: 6. CDR3 length: 17 amino acids. The CDR3 region is CASSLWGSGISTDTQYF. CDR3 nucleotide sequence: TGTGCCAGCAGTTTATGGGGGAGCGGGATTAGCACAGATACGCAGTATTTT.

The chain combines TRBV4-1 with TRBJ2-3, with 7 nucleotides matching TRBD2. The CDR3 sequence is 17 residues long. Unmatched junction bases numbered 8, after V lost 0 bases and J lost 2 bases. Germline values: CDR1 MGHRA, CDR2 YSYEKL. CDR3 DNA: TGCGCCAGCAGCCAAGATGGGACTACTACGTTCACAGATACGCAGTATTTT. This codes for CASSQDGTTTFTDTQYF.

V is TRBV24-1 and J is TRBJ2-1, with 7 bases matching TRBD2. The CDR3 spans 13 residues. The V gene's germline CDR1 is KGHDR and CDR2 SFDVKD. With V trimmed by 6 bases and J by 4 bases, 2 bases remained unmatched. CDR3 sequence reads: CATSPSGYNEQFF. Here the CDR3 DNA reads TGTGCCACCAGTCCTAGCGGATACAATGAGCAGTTCTTC.

The rearrangement links TRBV11-2 to TRBJ1-6, with 8 bases aligning to TRBD1. Unmatched junction bases numbered 5, after V lost 2 bases and J lost 5 bases. The CDR3 runs to 16 residues. Per the germline V gene, CDR1 is SGHAT and CDR2 is FQNNGV. The CDR3 loop reads CASSLLAGQDNSPLHF. For the CDR3, the DNA is TGTGCCAGCAGCTTATTGGCGGGACAGGATAATTCACCCCTCCACTTT.

The chain uses TRBV21-1 and TRBJ2-5; no check of the table's D call, TRBD1, against the DNA was made. TRBV21-1 corresponds to a pseudogene. The CDR3 extends over 15 amino acids. The CDR3 bases are TGTGCCAGCAGCAAAGGGGGACAGGCGGGGGAGACCCAGTACTTC. This codes for CASSKGGQAGETQYF.

This clone has only one observation. The chain employs TRBV4-1 and TRBJ1-5, with no clear D. Trimming removed 0 bases from V and 9 bases from J, with 12 bases in between. Per germline, CDR1 MGHRA and CDR2 YSYEKL. CDR3 length equals 14 residues. The CDR3 nucleotides read TGCGCCAGCAGCCAAGATAAGGACGGGAGGCCCCAGCATTTT. This sequence encodes CASSQDKDGRPQHF.

The chain links TRBV18 to TRBJ1-5; 8 bases agree with TRBD1. Per germline, CDR1 KGHSH and CDR2 LQKENI. The ends lost 6 bases at V and 5 bases at J; junction bases unmatched: 9. The CDR3 runs 15 residues. The CDR3 bases are TGTGCCAGCTCGGAAATGAAACAGGGGGATCAGCCCCAGCATTTT. Encoded protein: CASSEMKQGDQPQHF.

This chain connects TRBV7-2 to TRBJ2-3; 13 nucleotides align to TRBD2. This CDR3 is 18 amino acids long. Germline V lookup: CDR1 SGHTA, CDR2 FQGNSA. V was clipped by 5 bases and J by 1 base; unmatched bases: 9. CDR3 sequence reads: CASSAGTSGKGGTDTQYF. CDR3 nucleotide sequence: TGTGCCAGCAGCGCCGGGACTAGCGGGAAGGGGGGCACAGATACGCAGTATTTT.

This clone has only a few counts. The chain is built from TRBV14 and TRBJ2-1, with TRBD2 identical over 12 bases. CDR1 is SGHDN and CDR2 is FVKESK in the germline V gene. Trimming at V came to 2 bases and at J to 3 bases, leaving 2 bases not matched to a gene. CDR3 length: 16 residues. CDR3 loop: CASSQKLAGGYNEQFF. The CDR3 DNA sequence: TGTGCCAGCAGCCAAAAACTAGCGGGAGGCTACAATGAGCAGTTCTTC.

CDR3 in amino acids: CASSRRDRGITEAFF. The CDR3 coding sequence is TGTGCCAGCAGCCGCCGGGACAGGGGGATCACTGAAGCTTTCTTT. The J gene is TRBJ1-1, the V gene TRBV11-3; 11 positions match TRBD1. Trimming took 5 bases from V and 4 from J; bases not matched to a gene: 6. The CDR3 loop spans 15 amino acids. The germline V gene encodes CDR1 SGHNT and CDR2 YENEEA.

This chain links TRBV18 with TRBJ1-1; 10 positions agree with TRBD1. Per the germline V gene, CDR1 is KGHSH and CDR2 is LQKENI. This CDR3 has 16 residues. Losses at the gene ends were 3 bases for V and 2 bases for J; bases not matched to a gene: 6. For the CDR3, the DNA is TGTGCCAGCTCACCTGACAGGGGGCGAGGCAACACTGAAGCTTTCTTT. It is translated as CASSPDRGRGNTEAFF.

The rearrangement joins TRBV7-9 to TRBJ1-1; 9 bases map to TRBD1. Germline CDR1 SEHNR, CDR2 FQNEAQ (reference sequence). The CDR3 extends over 15 amino acids. The trim removed 5 bases at V and 1 base at J, leaving 5 bases unmatched. The CDR3 DNA reads TGTGCCAGCAGCGGAACAGGGGGCTCGAACACTGAAGCTTTCTTT. Amino acids: CASSGTGGSNTEAFF.

The chain is built from TRBV7-9 and TRBJ1-2; possibly TRBD1 for D (6 bases). Trimming cost V 11 bases and J 5 bases, with 15 bases left between them. This CDR3 spans 12 amino acids. The germline CDR1 and CDR2 sequences are SEHNR and FQNEAQ (reference sequence). The CDR3 DNA is TGTGCCGGCTCAGGGGAAGGGTATGGCTACACCTTC. This translates into CAGSGEGYGYTF.

In this sample, this clone turned up once. This rearrangement joins TRBV19 to TRBJ2-2; D remains ambiguous. V shed 3 bases and J shed 9 bases, with 8 bases lying between them. The length of the CDR3 is 12 residues. In germline, CDR1 is LNHDA, CDR2 SQIVND (reference sequence). The CDR3 loop is CASSIGFWELFF. Here the CDR3 DNA reads TGTGCCAGTAGTATTGGCTTTTGGGAGCTGTTTTTT.

This clone has just a few counts. The chain carries TRBV2 and TRBJ1-2, with a tentative D call TRBD1 (5 bases). The germline V and J ends were trimmed by 5 bases and 7 bases, with 14 bases remaining between them. The CDR3 loop spans 13 amino acids. Germline CDR1 is SNHLY and CDR2 is FYNNEI. CDR3 loop: CASSTIRQSGYTF. DNA for the CDR3: TGTGCCAGCAGTACAATTCGACAGAGTGGCTACACCTTC.

The V and J genes are TRBV28 and TRBJ1-2; possibly TRBD1 for D (5 bases). Trimming took off 3 bases at V and 7 bases at J, with 15 bases between the two ends. CDR1 is MDHEN, CDR2 SYDVKM, per germline. The CDR3 length is 14 residues. The CDR3 sequence is CASSFPGWEGGYTF. DNA for the CDR3: TGTGCCAGCAGTTTCCCAGGGTGGGAAGGTGGCTACACCTTC.

The chain carries TRBV27 and TRBJ2-2; no clear D gene. V dropped 6 bases and J dropped 0 bases, with 11 bases sitting between them. Germline lookup yields CDR1 MNHEY and CDR2 SMNVEV (reference sequence). The CDR3 contains 15 residues. The CDR3 nucleotides read TGTGCCAGCAGAAGACAAACGACGAACACCGGGGAGCTGTTTTTT. It yields the protein CASRRQTTNTGELFF.

The chain links TRBV28 to TRBJ2-7; D possibly corresponds to TRBD2 (6 bases). V lost 6 bases and J 7 bases, leaving 25 bases between the germline ends. The CDR3 is 16 residues long. In germline, CDR1 is MDHEN, CDR2 SYDVKM. The CDR3 nucleotides are TGTGCCAGCAGCCACCCCTCCCCGGCCGGGGGTGGAGAGCAGTACTTC. Residues: CASSHPSPAGGGEQYF.

This clone showed up just a few times. J is TRBJ2-2 and V is TRBV20-1; 9 bases are shared with TRBD1. CDR1 is DFQATT, CDR2 SNEGSKA, per germline (reference sequence). The length of the CDR3 is 16 residues. V was pared by 3 bases and J by 4 bases, with 9 bases of the junction left unmatched. The CDR3 loop reads CSASAYRGHSTGELFF. The CDR3 region has the DNA TGCAGTGCTAGTGCGTACAGGGGGCATAGCACCGGGGAGCTGTTTTTT.